Listed here are 8 T cell receptor beta chains from one sample, sequenced in a study of blood T cells in healthy people across ages. Through a sample-barcoded 5' primer and a J-beta primer mix, a second PCR was run for roughly 7 to 12 cycles. TCRdb processed the 5' RACE reads anew with MiXCR; each CDR3 protein has one entry. The repertoire holds 650,000 to 800,000 distinct CDR3 sequences, with around 42% as singletons. The sample taken for sequencing was blood. The source is a man in his sixties in good health.

J is TRBJ1-5 and V is TRBV5-1, with no clear D. The CDR3 runs to 15 residues. CDR1 and CDR2 from the germline V gene are SGHRS and YFSETQ. Trimming cost V 0 bases and J 4 bases, with 11 bases left between them. CDR3 nucleotides: TGCGCCAGCAGCTTGGGAGAGACACCTAATCAGCCCCAGCATTTT. Translating gives CASSLGETPNQPQHF.

V usage is TRBV2 and J usage is TRBJ2-1; D is uncertain. The V end lost 3 bases, the J end lost 4 bases, and 10 bases lay between the germline ends. This CDR3 has 14 residues. CDR1 SNHLY and CDR2 FYNNEI come from the germline V gene. For the CDR3, the DNA is TGTGCCAGCAGTGACTACTTTCCGTACAATGAGCAGTTCTTC. It yields the protein CASSDYFPYNEQFF.

This rearrangement joins TRBV21-1 to TRBJ1-4. TRBV21-1 is described as a pseudogene. The CDR3 covers 13 residues. The CDR3 nucleotides read TGTGCCAGCAGCAAAAGGGATTGTGAAAAACTGTTTTTT. It is translated as CASSKRDCEKLFF.

The V and J genes are TRBV6-2 or TRBV6-3 and TRBJ2-2, with TRBD2 as a possible D gene (5 bases). CDR1 is MNHEY, CDR2 SVGEGT, per germline. V lost 5 bases and J 4 bases, leaving 11 bases between the germline ends. The CDR3 spans 14 residues. The CDR3 loop is CASSDGSPTGELFF. CDR3 in DNA: TGTGCCAGCAGTGATGGGAGTCCCACCGGGGAGCTGTTTTTT.

The chain joins TRBV12-3 or TRBV12-4 to TRBJ1-2, with D unclear. This CDR3 has 14 residues. V dropped 5 bases and J dropped 4 bases, with 14 bases sitting between them. This CDR3 reads CASSPPVWGYGYTF. In nucleotides, the CDR3 is TGTGCCAGCAGTCCACCCGTGTGGGGCTATGGCTACACCTTC.

This chain uses TRBV12-3 or TRBV12-4 with TRBJ1-2, with D hard to call. Trimming cost V 5 bases and J 4 bases, with 11 bases left between them. The CDR3 contains 13 residues. Written as DNA, the CDR3 is TGTGCCAGCAGTCTACAGCTACCCTATGGCTACACCTTC. It specifies CASSLQLPYGYTF.

V usage is TRBV27 and J usage is TRBJ2-3, with D tentatively TRBD2 (5 bases). The CDR3 consists of 15 residues. Germline V gene data show CDR1 as MNHEY and CDR2 as SMNVEV (reference sequence). Trimming removed 7 bases at V and 8 bases at J, with 22 bases between. CDR3 region: CASTPSGINSVTQYF. In nucleotides, the CDR3 is TGTGCCAGCACCCCATCCGGGATTAATAGTGTTACGCAGTATTTT.

This clonotype was detected a few times. This rearrangement joins TRBV20-1 to TRBJ1-2, with D possibly matching TRBD1 (5 bases). The V end was cut by 8 bases, the J end by 8 bases, with 21 bases between. CDR3 length: 13 residues. Germline CDR1 is DFQATT and CDR2 is SNEGSKA (reference sequence). In DNA, the CDR3 is TGCAGTCCTCTAGTCGCGGGGCGGGGCGGCTACACCTTC. Amino acid sequence: CSPLVAGRGGYTF.